This TCR beta chain was identified during a study of T cell changes during pregnancy in multiple sclerosis. The J segment lost 2 bases and the V segment lost 7 bases, leaving 5 bases of the junction unmatched. CDR3 length: 14 residues. Germline V gene data show CDR1 as MNHNY and CDR2 as SVGAGI (reference sequence). TCRdb keeps only in-frame clones here, not all; method: immunoSEQ multiplex PCR. The sample shows approximately 96,000 clones, about 90% of them seen only once. The sample consisted of peripheral blood, taken after pregnancy. The V and J genes are TRBV6-6 and TRBJ2-3; 8 bases map to TRBD2. This clonotype originated in a female donor in good health, enrolled as a control in a pregnancy study. CDR3 coding DNA: TGTGCCAGCACACGAGCGGGGGACACAGATACGCAGTATTTT. This sequence encodes CASTRAGDTDTQYF.